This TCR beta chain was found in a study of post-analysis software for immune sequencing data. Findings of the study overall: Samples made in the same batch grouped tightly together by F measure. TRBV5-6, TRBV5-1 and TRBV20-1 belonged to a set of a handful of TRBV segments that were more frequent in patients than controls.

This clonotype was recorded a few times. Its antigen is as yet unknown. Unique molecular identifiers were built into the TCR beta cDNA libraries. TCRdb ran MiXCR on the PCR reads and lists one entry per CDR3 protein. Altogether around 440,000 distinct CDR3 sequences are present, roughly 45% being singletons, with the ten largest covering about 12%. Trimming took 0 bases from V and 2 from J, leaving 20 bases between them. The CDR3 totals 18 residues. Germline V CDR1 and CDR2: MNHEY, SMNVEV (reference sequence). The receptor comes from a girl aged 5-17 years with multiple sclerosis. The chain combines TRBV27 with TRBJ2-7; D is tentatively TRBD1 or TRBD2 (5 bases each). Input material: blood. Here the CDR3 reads CASSLSDTGRKETYEQYF. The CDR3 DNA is TGTGCCAGCAGTTTATCTGATACGGGACGCAAAGAAACCTACGAGCAGTACTTC.